The 29 T cell receptor beta chains in this list originate from one sample, sequenced in a study of blood T cell repertoires in COVID-19 (TCRdb year 2020). Libraries were constructed by the immunoSEQ multiplex PCR assay. TCRdb provides this immuneACCESS table in a form limited to in-frame rearrangements. Some clones are lacking; in checked studies, under half of them reflect an unresolved V gene, and why the rest are absent is not known. The sample data list about 160,000 clones, and more than 70% of these were observed just once. About 10% of the sample belongs to the ten largest clones. What was sequenced was peripheral blood. The receptors come from a woman of 80 years or more with active or convalescent COVID-19.

This clone was counted between two and nine times. The rearrangement joins TRBV18 to TRBJ1-1; D call uncertain. The V end lost 2 bases, the J end lost 5 bases, and 12 bases lay between the germline ends. This CDR3 contains 14 residues. CDR1 KGHSH and CDR2 LQKENI come from the germline V gene. CDR3 loop: CASSPRSVRTEAFF. Here the CDR3 DNA reads TGTGCCAGCTCACCAAGGAGCGTACGGACTGAAGCTTTCTTT. Using reference TRBV18 and TRBJ1-1 for the parts outside the CDR3, the full variable domain is NAGVMQNPRHLVRRRGQEARLRCSPMKGHSHVYWYRQLPEEGLKFMVYLQKENIIDESGMPKERFSAEFPKEGPSILRIQQVVRGDSAAYFCASSPRSVRTEAFFGQGTRLTVV.

V gene TRBV3-1 (or the pseudogene TRBV3-2) combines with J gene TRBJ2-5; TRBD2 aligns across 7 bases. The germline V gene encodes CDR1 LGHDT and CDR2 YNNKEL (reference sequence). The length of the CDR3 is 16 residues. V shed 1 base, J shed 2 bases, and the junction held 7 bases outside the gene matches. In DNA, the CDR3 is TGTGCCAGCAGCCAAGTAGGCGGGAGAGGTCAAGAGACCCAGTACTTC. This translates into CASSQVGGRGQETQYF.

The J gene is TRBJ2-5, the V gene TRBV28, with 8 bases lining up with TRBD1. Per germline, CDR1 MDHEN and CDR2 SYDVKM. V shed 7 bases and J 2 bases; nucleotides not matched to a gene: 9. The CDR3 is 15 amino acids. The chain's CDR3 is CASMGTGMGQETQYF. In DNA, the CDR3 is TGTGCCAGCATGGGGACAGGAATGGGGCAAGAGACCCAGTACTTC.

There are a few counts of this clone. The V and J genes are TRBV6-5 and TRBJ2-3, with 10 bases that match TRBD1. CDR3 size: 14 residues. The germline V gene encodes CDR1 MNHEY and CDR2 SVGAGI. Trimming cost V 2 bases and J 10 bases; bases outside gene matches: 6. As DNA, the CDR3 is TGTGCCAGCAGTTACGACAGGGGGCTGCCCCCGCAGTATTTT. Its protein product is CASSYDRGLPPQYF.

The chain combines TRBV20-1 with TRBJ1-2; D not resolved. The germline V gene has CDR1 DFQATT and CDR2 SNEGSKA (reference sequence). Trimming shortened V by 3 bases and J by 5 bases, and 13 bases separated the two germline ends. The CDR3 runs to 13 residues. CDR3 amino acids: CSASKRSGYGYTF. DNA of the CDR3: TGCAGTGCTAGTAAACGATCGGGGTATGGCTACACCTTC.

V usage is TRBV5-1 and J usage is TRBJ2-1; TRBD1 matches at 10 bases. The CDR3 is made up of 17 amino acids. The germline V gene has CDR1 SGHRS and CDR2 YFSETQ. Trimming took 4 bases from V and 5 from J; bases not matched to a gene: 12. This CDR3 is CASSPDPTGGGNNEQFF. The CDR3 nucleotides are TGCGCCAGCAGCCCTGACCCGACAGGGGGCGGGAACAATGAGCAGTTCTTC.

This clone showed up just once. This chain uses TRBV7-9 with TRBJ2-7; the D gene is possibly TRBD2 (6 bases). Trimming removed 1 base at V and 5 bases at J, with 9 bases between. Germline V CDR1 and CDR2: SEHNR, FQNEAQ (reference sequence). The CDR3 spans 13 residues. As DNA, the CDR3 is TGTGCCAGCAGCTTAGATTCGGGGGACGAGCAGTACTTC. Protein product: CASSLDSGDEQYF.

The CDR3 sequence: CASSLYGRDFKQETQYF. CDR3 sequence (DNA): TGTGCCAGCAGCTTATATGGCCGGGACTTCAAACAAGAGACCCAGTACTTC. The rearrangement links TRBV21-1 to TRBJ2-5; TRBD2, the table's D call, was not compared with the DNA. TRBV21-1 is marked as a pseudogene. The CDR3 runs 17 residues.

The chain has TRBV9 and TRBJ1-6, with D hard to call. Trimming pared 3 bases from V and 5 bases from J, leaving 3 bases between. The CDR3 is 12 residues long. The germline V gene encodes CDR1 SGDLS and CDR2 YYNGEE. CDR3 sequence: CASSGDNSPLHF. The DNA of the CDR3 is TGTGCCAGCAGCGGCGATAATTCACCCCTCCACTTT.

This chain joins TRBV3-1 (or the pseudogene TRBV3-2) and TRBJ2-2, with TRBD2 identical over 8 bases. The CDR3 totals 18 residues. The V and J ends lost 3 bases and 6 bases, in that order; junction bases with no gene match: 15. Per the germline V gene, CDR1 is LGHDT and CDR2 is YNNKEL (reference sequence). CDR3 nucleotides: TGTGCCAGCAGCCAGCGGGGACTAGTATTAATCGGGGCCGGGGAGCTGTTTTTT. Translation gives CASSQRGLVLIGAGELFF.

This chain uses TRBV5-1 with TRBJ1-2, with TRBD1 identical over 9 bases. Germline CDR1 is SGHRS and CDR2 is YFSETQ. V gave up 4 bases and J gave up 1 base; unmatched junction bases: 14. The CDR3 covers 18 residues. CDR3 sequence reads: CASSRRLPGQGRNYGYTF. The CDR3 nucleotides are TGCGCCAGCAGCCGCCGATTACCGGGACAGGGACGTAACTATGGCTACACCTTC.

This clone was picked up one time. The CDR3 DNA reads TGTGCCAGCAGCTTGGGGGAGATGGACTATGGCTACACCTTC. It yields the protein CASSLGEMDYGYTF. The gene calls are TRBV5-4 and TRBJ1-2; D unresolved. V lost 0 bases to trimming and J lost 3 bases, with 9 bases between them. Looked up from germline, CDR1 is SGHNT and CDR2 is YYREEE (reference sequence). The CDR3 is 14 residues long.

The V gene is TRBV27, the J gene TRBJ1-5, with D tentatively TRBD1 (6 bases). Per germline, CDR1 MNHEY and CDR2 SMNVEV (reference sequence). Trimming cost V 4 bases and J 5 bases, with 12 bases left between them. CDR3 length: 14 residues. In nucleotides, the CDR3 is TGTGCCAGCAGTTCTGCCGGGACACATCAGCCCCAGCATTTT. It is translated as CASSSAGTHQPQHF.

The chain links TRBV14 to TRBJ2-3; D possibly corresponds to TRBD1 (5 bases). The CDR3 has 18 residues. Germline assignment: CDR1 SGHDN and CDR2 FVKESK. Trimming left V 3 bases short and J 4 bases short, with 23 bases between. Written as DNA, the CDR3 is TGTGCCAGCAGCCAGAGTGGACACAATAGGCCCGGAGCAGATACGCAGTATTTT. It encodes CASSQSGHNRPGADTQYF.

This clone was seen once. This rearrangement joins TRBV7-9 to TRBJ2-3, with D maybe TRBD2 (5 bases). V lost 3 bases to trimming and J lost 0 bases, with 10 bases between them. Germline V CDR1 and CDR2: SEHNR, FQNEAQ (reference sequence). CDR3 length equals 15 residues. The CDR3 loop is CASSFAGYSTDTQYF. The CDR3 DNA follows: TGTGCCAGCAGCTTTGCGGGTTATAGCACAGATACGCAGTATTTT.

This chain connects TRBV6-5 to TRBJ1-1; D possibly corresponds to TRBD1 (5 bases). Trimming cost V 6 bases and J 5 bases, with 16 bases left between them. Germline V gene lookup returns CDR1 MNHEY and CDR2 SVGAGI. The CDR3 is made up of 14 amino acids. Here the CDR3 reads CASSPPGGGTEAFF. In DNA, the CDR3 is TGTGCCAGCAGCCCCCCCGGGGGGGGTACTGAAGCTTTCTTT.

This rearrangement joins TRBV5-1 to TRBJ2-3; 7 bases line up with TRBD2. Germline CDR1 and CDR2: SGHRS and YFSETQ. Germline trimming cut 0 bases from V and 6 bases from J; bases unmatched to any gene: 10. The CDR3 is 16 amino acids. Here the CDR3 DNA reads TGCGCCAGCAGCTTGGTTCTAGCGGTCCCCGGGGATACGCAGTATTTT. It translates to CASSLVLAVPGDTQYF.

The rearrangement joins TRBV4-2 to TRBJ1-4, with D perhaps TRBD1 (5 bases). V lost 4 bases to trimming and J lost 7 bases, with 16 bases between them. CDR1 and CDR2 (germline): LGHNA, YNFKEQ. This CDR3 is built from 15 residues. The chain's CDR3 is CASSRGAGRFEKLFF. The DNA of the CDR3 is TGTGCCAGCAGCCGAGGCGCAGGGAGGTTTGAAAAACTGTTTTTT.

The chain uses TRBV7-9 and TRBJ2-3, with 8 bases matching TRBD2. Germline assignment: CDR1 SEHNR and CDR2 FQNEAQ (reference sequence). V gave up 1 base and J gave up 1 base; unmatched junction bases: 10. CDR3 size: 18 residues. CDR3 sequence reads: CASSLVSGAGGGTDTQYF. Here the CDR3 DNA reads TGTGCCAGCAGCTTAGTATCTGGTGCGGGAGGCGGCACAGATACGCAGTATTTT.

The rearrangement links TRBV5-1 to TRBJ1-1, with 10 nucleotides matching TRBD1. The CDR3 runs to 14 residues. V gave up 4 bases and J gave up 11 bases; unmatched junction bases: 11. Per the germline V gene, CDR1 is SGHRS and CDR2 is YFSETQ. The CDR3 spells CASSLTGTGVGAFF. The CDR3 region has the DNA TGCGCCAGCAGCCTGACCGGGACAGGGGTCGGGGCTTTCTTT.

As DNA, the CDR3 is TGTGCCAGCAGTTACACCTCCGGGACAGGGGTCGGGGACACTGAAGCTTTCTTT. Its protein is CASSYTSGTGVGDTEAFF. The chain recombines TRBV6-2 or TRBV6-3 with TRBJ1-1, with 10 bases identical to TRBD1. CDR3 length: 18 amino acids. Germline V gene sequence: CDR1 MNHEY, CDR2 SVGEGT. The J segment lost 3 bases and the V segment lost 2 bases, leaving 12 bases of the junction unmatched.

This chain uses TRBV9 with TRBJ1-1; D perhaps matches TRBD1 (6 bases). CDR3 length: 15 amino acids. Deletions cut 3 bases from V and 4 bases from J, with 16 bases between. Germline V gene data show CDR1 as SGDLS and CDR2 as YYNGEE. CDR3 residues: CASSAQTGIGTEAFF. The CDR3 DNA is TGTGCCAGCAGCGCCCAAACAGGGATAGGCACTGAAGCTTTCTTT.

This chain connects TRBV7-2 to TRBJ2-7; 9 bases line up with TRBD1. J was trimmed by 1 base and V by 7 bases; bases with no gene match: 8. The CDR3 extends over 15 amino acids. Germline values: CDR1 SGHTA, CDR2 FQGNSA. CDR3 residues: CASTLSGQGSYEQYF. CDR3 in DNA: TGTGCCAGCACCCTATCTGGACAGGGGTCCTACGAGCAGTACTTC.

Only one count was recorded for this clone. The chain recombines TRBV6-6 with TRBJ2-6; a weak D match, TRBD1 (5 bases). Deletions cut 7 bases from V and 2 bases from J, with 15 bases between. The germline V gene encodes CDR1 MNHNY and CDR2 SVGAGI (reference sequence). The CDR3 sequence is 16 residues long. The CDR3 coding sequence is TGTGCCAGCACCACCCGGGCAGGGACTGGGGCCAACGTCCTGACTTTC. It codes for CASTTRAGTGANVLTF.

CDR3 in DNA: TGTGCCAGCAGTGAAGTCGACACCCGGCCTCTAAACTATGGCTACACCTTC. Translated: CASSEVDTRPLNYGYTF. The genes are TRBV25-1 and TRBJ1-2; D is undetermined. CDR3 length: 17 amino acids. The germline V and J ends were trimmed by 2 bases and 2 bases, with 18 bases remaining between them. The germline V gene encodes CDR1 MGHDK and CDR2 SYGVNS.

CDR3 region: CASSLQVPGKTNEQFF. The CDR3 nucleotides read TGTGCCAGCAGTTTACAGGTTCCAGGGAAAACAAATGAGCAGTTCTTC. This chain joins TRBV28 and TRBJ2-1; maybe TRBD1 (5 bases). Germline V gene data show CDR1 as MDHEN and CDR2 as SYDVKM. CDR3 length: 16 residues. The ends were cut back, 2 bases at V and 7 bases at J, with 18 bases in the middle.

CDR3 region: CASSLARQDEKLFF. The CDR3 nucleotides are TGCGCCAGCAGCTTGGCCAGACAGGATGAAAAACTGTTTTTT. The V gene is TRBV5-1, the J gene TRBJ1-4, with a tentative D call TRBD1 (6 bases). This CDR3 has 14 amino acids. Trimming took 0 bases from V and 6 from J, leaving 9 bases between them. CDR1 and CDR2 from the germline V gene are SGHRS and YFSETQ.

V gene TRBV2 combines with J gene TRBJ2-1, with D hard to call. Germline V lookup: CDR1 SNHLY, CDR2 FYNNEI. Between the trimmed V and J ends, which lost 0 bases and 7 bases, there was a span of 10 bases. The CDR3 extends over 14 amino acids. CDR3 sequence: CASSEALPENEQFF. The CDR3 coding sequence is TGTGCCAGCAGTGAAGCGCTTCCGGAGAATGAGCAGTTCTTC. The full variable domain, completed using reference TRBV2 and TRBJ2-1, is EPEVTQTPSHQVTQMGQEVILRCVPISNHLYFYWYRQILGQKVEFLVSFYNNEISEKSEIFDDQFSVERPDGSNFTLKIRSTKLEDSAMYFCASSEALPENEQFFGPGTRLTVL.

The J gene is TRBJ2-5, the V gene TRBV6-5; 9 bases are shared with TRBD2. V shed 9 bases and J 2 bases; nucleotides not matched to a gene: 7. Germline V gives CDR1 MNHEY, CDR2 SVGAGI. The CDR3 has 14 amino acids. Written as DNA, the CDR3 is TGTGCCAGTAGACTAGCGGAATTTCAAGAGACCCAGTACTTC. It yields the protein CASRLAEFQETQYF.